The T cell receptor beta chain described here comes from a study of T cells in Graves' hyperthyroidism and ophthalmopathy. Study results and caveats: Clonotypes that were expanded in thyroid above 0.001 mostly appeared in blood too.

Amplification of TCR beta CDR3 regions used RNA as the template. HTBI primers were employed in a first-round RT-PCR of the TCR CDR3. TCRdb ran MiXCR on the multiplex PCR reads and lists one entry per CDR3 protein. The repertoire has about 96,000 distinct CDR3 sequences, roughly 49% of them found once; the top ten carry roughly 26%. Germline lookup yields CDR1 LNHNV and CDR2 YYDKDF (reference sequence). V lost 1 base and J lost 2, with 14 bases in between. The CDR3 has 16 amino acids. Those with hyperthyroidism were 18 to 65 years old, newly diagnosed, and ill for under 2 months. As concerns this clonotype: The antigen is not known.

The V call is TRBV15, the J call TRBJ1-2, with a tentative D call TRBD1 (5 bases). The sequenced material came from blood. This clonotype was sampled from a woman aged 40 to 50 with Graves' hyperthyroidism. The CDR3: CATSRVGGRGNYGYTF. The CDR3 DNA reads TGTGCCACCAGCAGAGTGGGGGGGAGGGGAAACTATGGCTACACCTTC.